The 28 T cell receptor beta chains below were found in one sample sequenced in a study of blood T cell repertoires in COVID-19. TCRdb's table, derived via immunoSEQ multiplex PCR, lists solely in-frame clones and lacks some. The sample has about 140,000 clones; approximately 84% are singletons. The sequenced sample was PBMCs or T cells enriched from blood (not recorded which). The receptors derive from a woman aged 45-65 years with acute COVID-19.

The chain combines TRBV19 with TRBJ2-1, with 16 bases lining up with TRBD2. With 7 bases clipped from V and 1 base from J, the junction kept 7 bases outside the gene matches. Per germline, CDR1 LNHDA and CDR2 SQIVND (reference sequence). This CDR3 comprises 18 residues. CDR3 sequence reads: CASTPGLAGGPSYNEQFF. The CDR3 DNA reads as TGTGCCAGTACCCCGGGACTAGCGGGAGGGCCGTCCTACAATGAGCAGTTCTTC.

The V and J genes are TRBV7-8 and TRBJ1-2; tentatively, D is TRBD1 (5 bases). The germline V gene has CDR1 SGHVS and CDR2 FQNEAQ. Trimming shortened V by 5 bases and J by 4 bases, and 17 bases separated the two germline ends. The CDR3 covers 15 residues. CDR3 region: CASSPTSPGGYGYTF. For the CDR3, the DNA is TGTGCCAGCAGCCCGACTAGTCCGGGGGGCTATGGCTACACCTTC.

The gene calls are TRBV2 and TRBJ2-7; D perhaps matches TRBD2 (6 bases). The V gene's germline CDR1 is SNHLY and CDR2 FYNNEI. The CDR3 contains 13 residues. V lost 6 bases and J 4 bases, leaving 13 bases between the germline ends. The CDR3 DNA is TGTGCCAGCAGCCTCAAGGGAGGATACGAGCAGTACTTC. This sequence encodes CASSLKGGYEQYF.

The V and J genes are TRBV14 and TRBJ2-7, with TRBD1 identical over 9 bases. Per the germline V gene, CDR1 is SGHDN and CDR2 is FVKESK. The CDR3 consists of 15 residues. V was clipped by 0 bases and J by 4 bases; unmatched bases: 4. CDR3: CASSQEQGAVYEQYF. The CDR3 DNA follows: TGTGCCAGCAGCCAAGAACAGGGGGCTGTGTACGAGCAGTACTTC.

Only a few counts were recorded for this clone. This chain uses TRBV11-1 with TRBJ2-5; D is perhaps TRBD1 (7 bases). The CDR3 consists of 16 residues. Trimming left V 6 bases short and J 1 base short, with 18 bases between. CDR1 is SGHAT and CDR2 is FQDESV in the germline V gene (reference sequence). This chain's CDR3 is CASSQGVSGPQETQYF. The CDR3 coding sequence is TGTGCCAGCAGTCAGGGGGTTAGCGGCCCCCAAGAGACCCAGTACTTC.

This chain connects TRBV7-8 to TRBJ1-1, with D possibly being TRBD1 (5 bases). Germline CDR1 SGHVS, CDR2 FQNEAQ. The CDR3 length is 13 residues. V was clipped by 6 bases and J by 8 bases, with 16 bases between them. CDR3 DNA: TGTGCCAGCAGACCCCAGGGCCCCAGGGAAGCTTTCTTT. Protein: CASRPQGPREAFF.

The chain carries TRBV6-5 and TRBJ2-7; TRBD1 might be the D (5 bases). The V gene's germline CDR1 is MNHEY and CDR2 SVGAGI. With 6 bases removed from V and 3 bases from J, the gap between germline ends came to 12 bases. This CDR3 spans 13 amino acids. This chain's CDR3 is CASRRSQGYEQYF. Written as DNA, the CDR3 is TGTGCCAGCAGGCGATCTCAGGGCTACGAGCAGTACTTC.

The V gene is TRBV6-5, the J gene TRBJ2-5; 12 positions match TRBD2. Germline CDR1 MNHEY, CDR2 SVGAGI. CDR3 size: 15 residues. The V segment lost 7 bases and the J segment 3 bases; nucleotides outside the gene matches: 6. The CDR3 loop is CASISGLAGKETQYF. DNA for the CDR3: TGTGCCAGCATATCGGGACTAGCGGGTAAAGAGACCCAGTACTTC.

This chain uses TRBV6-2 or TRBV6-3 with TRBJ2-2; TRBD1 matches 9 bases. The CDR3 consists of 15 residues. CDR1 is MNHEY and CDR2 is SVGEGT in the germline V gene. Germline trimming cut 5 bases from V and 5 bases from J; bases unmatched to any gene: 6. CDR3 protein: CASSTNRGRTGELFF. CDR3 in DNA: TGTGCCAGCAGTACGAACAGGGGGCGGACCGGGGAGCTGTTTTTT.

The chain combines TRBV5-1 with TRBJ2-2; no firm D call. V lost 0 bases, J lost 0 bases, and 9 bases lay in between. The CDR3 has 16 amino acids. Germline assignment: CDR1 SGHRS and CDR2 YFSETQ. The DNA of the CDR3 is TGCGCCAGCAGCTTGGCCTCCACAGCGAACACCGGGGAGCTGTTTTTT. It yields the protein CASSLASTANTGELFF. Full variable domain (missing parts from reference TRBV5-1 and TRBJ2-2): KAGVTQTPRYLIKTRGQQVTLSCSPISGHRSVSWYQQTPGQGLQFLFEYFSETQRNKGNFPGRFSGRQFSNSRSEMNVSTLELGDSALYLCASSLASTANTGELFFGEGSRLTVL.

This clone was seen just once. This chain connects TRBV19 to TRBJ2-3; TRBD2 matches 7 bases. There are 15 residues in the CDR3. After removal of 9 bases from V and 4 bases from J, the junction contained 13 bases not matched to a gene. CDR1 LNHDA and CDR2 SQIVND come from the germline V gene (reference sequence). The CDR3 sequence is CARRSSGKSADTQYF. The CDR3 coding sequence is TGTGCCAGACGTTCCAGCGGGAAGTCGGCAGATACGCAGTATTTT.

CDR3 loop: CAWSLGLLRGGYTF. Here the CDR3 DNA reads TGTGCCTGGAGTCTAGGACTTCTGCGGGGTGGCTACACCTTC. This rearrangement joins TRBV30 to TRBJ1-2, with D hard to call. This CDR3 spans 14 amino acids. Trimming shortened V by 2 bases and J by 7 bases, and 17 bases separated the two germline ends. In germline, CDR1 is GTSNPN, CDR2 SVGIG (reference sequence).

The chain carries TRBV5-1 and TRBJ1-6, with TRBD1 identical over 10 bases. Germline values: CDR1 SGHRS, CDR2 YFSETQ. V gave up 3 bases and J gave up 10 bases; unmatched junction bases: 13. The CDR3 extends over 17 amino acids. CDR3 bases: TGCGCCAGCAGCTCCGGGACAGGGGACGGTATCGGGTCACCCCTCCACTTT. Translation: CASSSGTGDGIGSPLHF.

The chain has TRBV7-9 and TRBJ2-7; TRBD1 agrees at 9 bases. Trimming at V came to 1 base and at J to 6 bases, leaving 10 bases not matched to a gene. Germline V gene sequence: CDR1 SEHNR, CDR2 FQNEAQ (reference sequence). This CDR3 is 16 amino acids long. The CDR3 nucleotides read TGTGCCAGCAGCTTAGTCACTGGGACAGGGTTGGGCGAGCAGTACTTC. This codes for CASSLVTGTGLGEQYF.

The CDR3 DNA reads TGTGCCAGCAGCCAAGACGTAGCGGGAGACGGGAATGAGCAGTTCTTC. This encodes CASSQDVAGDGNEQFF. The chain joins TRBV3-1 (or the pseudogene TRBV3-2) to TRBJ2-1; 9 nucleotides align to TRBD2. The CDR3 is made up of 16 amino acids. Germline V gives CDR1 LGHDT, CDR2 YNNKEL (reference sequence). The junction had 7 bases not matched to a gene; V was cut back by 0 bases and J by 7 bases.

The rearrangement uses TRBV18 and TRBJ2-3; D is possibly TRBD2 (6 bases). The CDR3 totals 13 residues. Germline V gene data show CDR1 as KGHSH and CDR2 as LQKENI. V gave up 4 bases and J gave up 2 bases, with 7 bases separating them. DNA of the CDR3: TGTGCCAGCTCACGGGAGGCCACAGATACGCAGTATTTT. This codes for CASSREATDTQYF.

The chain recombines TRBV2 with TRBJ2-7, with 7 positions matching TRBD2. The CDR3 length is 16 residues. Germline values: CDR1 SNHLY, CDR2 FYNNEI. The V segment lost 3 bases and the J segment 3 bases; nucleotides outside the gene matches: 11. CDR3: CASSDPSPAGDYEQYF. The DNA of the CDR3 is TGTGCCAGCAGTGACCCCTCGCCCGCGGGAGACTACGAGCAGTACTTC.

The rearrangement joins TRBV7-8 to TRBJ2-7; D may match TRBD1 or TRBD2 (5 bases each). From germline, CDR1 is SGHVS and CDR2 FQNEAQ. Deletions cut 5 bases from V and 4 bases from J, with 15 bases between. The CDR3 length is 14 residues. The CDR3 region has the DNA TGTGCCAGCAGCCGAGGGGTCGCGCGGTACGAGCAGTACTTC. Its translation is CASSRGVARYEQYF.

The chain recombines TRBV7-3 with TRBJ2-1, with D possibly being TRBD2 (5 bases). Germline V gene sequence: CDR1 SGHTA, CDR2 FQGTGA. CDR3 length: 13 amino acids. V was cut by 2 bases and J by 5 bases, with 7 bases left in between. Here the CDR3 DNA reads TGTGCCAGCAGCTTATCGGGGAACAATGAGCAGTTCTTC. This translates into CASSLSGNNEQFF.

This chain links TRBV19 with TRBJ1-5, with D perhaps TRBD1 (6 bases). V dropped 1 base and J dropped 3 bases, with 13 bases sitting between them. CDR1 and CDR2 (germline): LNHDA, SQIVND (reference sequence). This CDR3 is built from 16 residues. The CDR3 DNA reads TGTGCCAGTAGTATAGCAAGGGGGACCCTCAATCAGCCCCAGCATTTT. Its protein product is CASSIARGTLNQPQHF.

CDR3 coding DNA: TGTGCCAGCAGCCTACGGACAGGGATTTTCCACGAGCAGTACTTC. Translation gives CASSLRTGIFHEQYF. The J gene is TRBJ2-7, the V gene TRBV14, with 8 bases fitting TRBD1. V lost 4 bases to trimming and J lost 5 bases; unmatched junction nucleotides: 10. This CDR3 region has 15 residues. From germline, CDR1 is SGHDN and CDR2 FVKESK.

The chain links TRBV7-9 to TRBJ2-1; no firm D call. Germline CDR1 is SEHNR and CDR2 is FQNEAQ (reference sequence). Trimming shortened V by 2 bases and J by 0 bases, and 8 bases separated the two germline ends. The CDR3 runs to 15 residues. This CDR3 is CASSLLTNSYNEQFF. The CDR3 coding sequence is TGTGCCAGCAGCTTATTAACAAACTCCTACAATGAGCAGTTCTTC. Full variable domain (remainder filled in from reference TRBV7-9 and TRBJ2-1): DTGVSQNPRHKITKRGQNVTFRCDPISEHNRLYWYRQTLGQGPEFLTYFQNEAQLEKSRLLSDRFSAERPKGSFSTLEIQRTEQGDSAMYLCASSLLTNSYNEQFFGPGTRLTVL.

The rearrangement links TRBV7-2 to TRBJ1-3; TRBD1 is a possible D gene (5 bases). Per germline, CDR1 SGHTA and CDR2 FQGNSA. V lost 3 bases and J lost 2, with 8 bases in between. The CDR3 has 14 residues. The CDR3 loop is CASSFWGAGNTIYF. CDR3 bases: TGTGCCAGCAGCTTTTGGGGCGCTGGAAACACCATATATTTT.

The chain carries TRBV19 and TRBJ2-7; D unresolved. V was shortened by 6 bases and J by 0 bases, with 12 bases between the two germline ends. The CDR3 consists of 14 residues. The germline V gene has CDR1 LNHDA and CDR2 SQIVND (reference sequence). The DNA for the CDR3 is TGTGCCAGTAGCCCTAGACGGAGCTCCTACGAGCAGTACTTC. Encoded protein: CASSPRRSSYEQYF.

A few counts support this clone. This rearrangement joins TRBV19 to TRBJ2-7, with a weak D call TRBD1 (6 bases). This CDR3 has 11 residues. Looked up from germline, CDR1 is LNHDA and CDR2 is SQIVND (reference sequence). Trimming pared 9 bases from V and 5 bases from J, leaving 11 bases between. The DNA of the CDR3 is TGTGCCAGGCCACAGGGAGACGAGCAGTACTTC. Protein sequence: CARPQGDEQYF.

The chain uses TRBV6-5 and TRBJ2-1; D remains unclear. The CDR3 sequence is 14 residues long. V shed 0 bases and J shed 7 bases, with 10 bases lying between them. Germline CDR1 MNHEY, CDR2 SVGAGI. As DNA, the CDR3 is TGTGCCAGCAGTTACTCCCCAGTAAAGAATGAGCAGTTCTTC. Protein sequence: CASSYSPVKNEQFF.

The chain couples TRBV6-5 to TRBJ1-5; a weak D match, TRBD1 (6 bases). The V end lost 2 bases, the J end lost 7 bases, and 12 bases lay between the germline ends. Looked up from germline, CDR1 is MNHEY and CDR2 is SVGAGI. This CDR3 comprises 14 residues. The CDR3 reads CASSYTGQGQPQHF. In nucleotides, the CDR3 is TGTGCCAGCAGTTACACGGGCCAGGGGCAGCCCCAGCATTTT.

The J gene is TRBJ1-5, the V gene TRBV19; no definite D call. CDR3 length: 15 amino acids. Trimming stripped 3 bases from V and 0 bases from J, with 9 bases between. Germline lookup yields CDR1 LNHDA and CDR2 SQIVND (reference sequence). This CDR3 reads CASSMWPLSNQPQHF. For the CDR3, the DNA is TGTGCCAGTAGTATGTGGCCCCTTAGCAATCAGCCCCAGCATTTT.